This TCR beta chain came from a study of shared T cell receptors in the human thymus. Assay: immunoSEQ multiplex PCR; the TCRdb copy retains only in-frame clones and omits some. The table records about 380,000 clones, about 95% of them present only once. Sequencing used thymocytes. The TCR was taken from a human donor.

This chain's CDR3 is CAISVSDLGLVAGELFF. CDR3 nucleotides: TGTGCCATCAGTGTGTCCGACCTGGGATTAGTGGCCGGGGAGCTGTTTTTT. V and J are TRBV10-3 and TRBJ2-2; D gene unclear. The V end was cut by 4 bases, the J end by 6 bases, with 21 bases between. The CDR3 consists of 17 residues. From germline, CDR1 is ENHRY and CDR2 SYGVKD.